The clone carrying this TCR beta chain was seen repeatedly, ten times or more. Hyperthyroidism patients, aged 18 to 65, were newly diagnosed, under 2 months' duration. Serum thyroxine and TRAb, along with clinical symptoms, thyroid ultrasound and orbital computed tomography, were what diagnosis relied on. The PBMCs used were ones drawn from around 10 ml of fresh peripheral blood. Amplified TCR beta CDR3 regions were obtained using RNA transcripts as template. Following a first-round RT-PCR that used HTBI primers, a second-round multiplex PCR was carried out. TCRdb reprocessed the multiplex PCR reads with MiXCR, giving one entry per CDR3 protein. The sample includes about 620,000 distinct CDR3 sequences, around a fifth of them seen just once. This sample is part of a study of Graves' ophthalmopathy and Graves' hyperthyroidism. Study summary: Peripheral blood was gathered at first diagnosis, ahead of any treatment whatsoever.

Germline V CDR1 and CDR2: MNHNS, SASEGT. Trimming shortened V by 6 bases and J by 5 bases, and 16 bases separated the two germline ends. This CDR3 has 14 residues. The receptor's source is a young woman with stable Graves' hyperthyroidism. Some clones in this sample may be carry-over from other donors' samples. The chain employs TRBV6-1 and TRBJ1-1; D perhaps matches TRBD1 (5 bases). The specimen was peripheral blood. CDR3 amino acids: CASRRQRQGTEAFF. In nucleotides, the CDR3 is TGTGCCAGCAGGAGACAGCGGCAGGGAACTGAAGCTTTCTTT.